The sequence of this T cell receptor (beta chain) was determined in a study of T-cell reconstitution after alpha-beta-depleted transplantation in children. Only one count was recorded for this clonotype. Its specificity is unknown. V was pared by 1 base and J by 4 bases, with 12 bases of the junction left unmatched. CDR3 size: 17 residues. Germline values: CDR1 DFQATT, CDR2 SNEGSKA (reference sequence). Unique molecular identifiers featured in how the TCRbeta library was prepared. TCRdb independently ran MiXCR on the PCR reads; one entry per CDR3 protein. Of roughly 570,000 distinct CDR3 sequences in the sample, about a quarter are singletons; the top ten hold approximately 39%. Findings of the study overall: At around two months after transplant, the alpha-beta T cells were reportedly derived from several hundred expanded clones that came from non-depleted graft cells.

The sequencing used PBMCs, collected before TCRalphabeta/CD19-depleted stem cell transplant. The origin of this receptor is a boy younger than two with Wiskott-Aldrich syndrome, due to receive a stem cell transplant. V is TRBV20-1 and J is TRBJ2-2, with 7 bases lining up with TRBD1. CDR3 residues: CSARAFQRQGPTGELFF. The CDR3 DNA reads as TGCAGTGCTAGAGCGTTTCAAAGACAGGGTCCCACCGGGGAGCTGTTTTTT.